The clone carrying this T cell receptor beta chain showed up just once. What it binds is unknown. This specimen comes from a study of T cells after yellow fever vaccination. The wider study: Preparation used SMART-Seq v4 Ultra Low Input for the low-cell-number fractions.

After removal of 1 base from V and 5 bases from J, the junction contained 10 bases not matched to a gene. The CDR3 length is 16 residues. Germline lookup yields CDR1 SGHDT and CDR2 YYEEEE. Study-level points and caveats: In post-booster samples, most primary-vaccination clones reappeared (approximately 96% CD4, 70% to 90% CD8). CD4 and CD8 compartments shared a small share of clonotypes.

The study made its TCR cDNA through 5'RACE template switching. That step introduced a universal primer site along with UMIs. TCRdb re-analysed the 5' RACE reads in MiXCR, keeping a single row per CDR3 protein. The sample yields about 510,000 distinct CDR3 sequences, around a fifth seen once. Sequencing was performed on PBMCs, taken about 21 days after the first yellow fever vaccination. The chain joins TRBV5-6 to TRBJ2-5; 8 bases are a match to TRBD1. The source of this sequence is a man aged 18 to 35 who received the YFV17D yellow fever vaccine. The CDR3 coding sequence is TGTGCCAGCAGCTTGCCTGCTCAGGGGGCCCGGGAGACCCAGTACTTC. Encoded protein: CASSLPAQGARETQYF.